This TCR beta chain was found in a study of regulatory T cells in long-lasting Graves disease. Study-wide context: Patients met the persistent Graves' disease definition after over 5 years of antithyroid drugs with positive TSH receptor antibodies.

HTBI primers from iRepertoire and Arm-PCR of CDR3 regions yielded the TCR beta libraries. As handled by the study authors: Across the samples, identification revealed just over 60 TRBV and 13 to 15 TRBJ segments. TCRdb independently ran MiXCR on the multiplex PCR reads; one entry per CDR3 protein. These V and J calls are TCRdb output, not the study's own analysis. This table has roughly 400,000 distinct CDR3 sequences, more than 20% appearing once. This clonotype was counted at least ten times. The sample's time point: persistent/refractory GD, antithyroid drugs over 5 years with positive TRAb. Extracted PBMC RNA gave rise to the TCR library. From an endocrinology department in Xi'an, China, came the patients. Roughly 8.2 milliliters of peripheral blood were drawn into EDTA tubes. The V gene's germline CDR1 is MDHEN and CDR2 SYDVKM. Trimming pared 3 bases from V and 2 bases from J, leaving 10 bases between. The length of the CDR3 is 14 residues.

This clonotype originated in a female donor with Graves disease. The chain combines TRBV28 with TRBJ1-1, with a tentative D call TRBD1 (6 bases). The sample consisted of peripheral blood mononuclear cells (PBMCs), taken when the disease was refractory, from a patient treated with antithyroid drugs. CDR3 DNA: TGTGCCAGCAGTTTCAGGGGAGTTAACACTGAAGCTTTCTTT. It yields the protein CASSFRGVNTEAFF.